A single sample gave rise to the 27 T cell receptor beta chains below, sequenced in a study of cytomegalovirus exposure and HLA in healthy donors. The PCR contained 60 Vbeta and 13 Jbeta primers. TCRdb's table, derived via immunoSEQ multiplex PCR, lists solely in-frame clones and lacks some. Of fewer than 200,000 clones listed, roughly 80% are singletons. The sequenced sample was PBMCs. The source of these receptors is a woman under 30 in good health and CMV-seronegative.

The rearrangement uses TRBV19 and TRBJ1-5; TRBD1 matches 8 bases. CDR3 length equals 13 residues. V shed 5 bases and J 8 bases; nucleotides not matched to a gene: 5. The germline CDR1 and CDR2 sequences are LNHDA and SQIVND (reference sequence). CDR3 in amino acids: CASSQNRGEPQHF. Here the CDR3 DNA reads TGTGCCAGTAGTCAAAACAGGGGGGAGCCCCAGCATTTT.

The chain recombines TRBV5-1 with TRBJ2-1, with D perhaps matching TRBD2 (6 bases). Per the germline V gene, CDR1 is SGHRS and CDR2 is YFSETQ. This CDR3 spans 16 amino acids. Trimming cost V 4 bases and J 0 bases, with 14 bases left between them. The CDR3: CASSLGGTRSYNEQFF. The DNA of the CDR3 is TGCGCCAGCAGCCTGGGCGGGACCCGCTCCTACAATGAGCAGTTCTTC. Complete variable domain (other parts from reference TRBV5-1 and TRBJ2-1): KAGVTQTPRYLIKTRGQQVTLSCSPISGHRSVSWYQQTPGQGLQFLFEYFSETQRNKGNFPGRFSGRQFSNSRSEMNVSTLELGDSALYLCASSLGGTRSYNEQFFGPGTRLTVL.

The chain links TRBV7-2 to TRBJ1-1; perhaps TRBD1 as D (5 bases). The CDR3 is made up of 17 amino acids. The V end lost 1 base, the J end lost 2 bases, and 17 bases lay between the germline ends. Germline CDR1 and CDR2: SGHTA and FQGNSA. The CDR3: CASSLGLGEAINTEAFF. The CDR3 region has the DNA TGTGCCAGCAGCTTAGGTTTGGGGGAGGCAATCAACACTGAAGCTTTCTTT.

V usage is TRBV29-1 and J usage is TRBJ2-6; D not certain. Trimming cost V 6 bases and J 0 bases, with 6 bases left between them. CDR3 length equals 13 residues. Germline V gene lookup returns CDR1 SQVTM and CDR2 ANQGSEA. This chain's CDR3 is CSVQISGANVLTF. CDR3 coding DNA: TGCAGCGTCCAAATCTCTGGGGCCAACGTCCTGACTTTC.

This CDR3 is CASSLTSGRAWGEQFF. The CDR3 DNA follows: TGTGCCAGCAGTTTAACTAGCGGGAGGGCCTGGGGTGAGCAGTTCTTC. V gene TRBV28 combines with J gene TRBJ2-1; TRBD2 agrees at 13 bases. This CDR3 spans 16 amino acids. Per the germline V gene, CDR1 is MDHEN and CDR2 is SYDVKM. Losses at the gene ends were 2 bases for V and 9 bases for J; bases not matched to a gene: 7.

This rearrangement joins TRBV6-1 to TRBJ2-5; 10 positions match TRBD1. Looked up from germline, CDR1 is MNHNS and CDR2 is SASEGT. The CDR3 extends over 13 amino acids. V shed 10 bases, J shed 1 base, and the junction held 3 bases outside the gene matches. The CDR3 coding sequence is TGTGCCACGAGGACAGGGGGCCAAGAGACCCAGTACTTC. Translating gives CATRTGGQETQYF.

V usage is TRBV10-1 and J usage is TRBJ2-3; TRBD1 matches 7 bases. Germline-derived CDR1 and CDR2 are WNHNN and SYGVQD (reference sequence). The junction had 5 bases not matched to a gene; V was cut back by 4 bases and J by 1 base. The CDR3 is 15 amino acids. In DNA form, the CDR3 reads TGCGCCAGCAGTGCCACTGGGACAGGCACAGATACGCAGTATTTT. Translated: CASSATGTGTDTQYF.

The chain has TRBV18 and TRBJ2-5, with 7 bases identical to TRBD1. Germline assignment: CDR1 KGHSH and CDR2 LQKENI. V lost 3 bases and J lost 0; bases outside the gene matches: 4. The CDR3 length is 15 residues. CDR3 sequence: CASSPRQGDQETQYF. The CDR3 bases are TGTGCCAGCTCACCGCGGCAGGGGGACCAAGAGACCCAGTACTTC.

V usage is TRBV30 and J usage is TRBJ1-2; 8 bases agree with TRBD1. V dropped 0 bases and J dropped 6; count of bases not matched to a gene: 6. The CDR3 is 14 amino acids. Germline V gene lookup returns CDR1 GTSNPN and CDR2 SVGIG (reference sequence). The CDR3 DNA follows: TGTGCCTGGAGTGTACAACAGGGGGTGGATGGCTACACCTTC. Translation: CAWSVQQGVDGYTF.

The chain links TRBV7-9 to TRBJ1-4; 7 bases are shared with TRBD1. The V segment lost 10 bases and the J segment 5 bases; nucleotides outside the gene matches: 10. The germline V gene has CDR1 SEHNR and CDR2 FQNEAQ (reference sequence). The CDR3 runs 14 residues. CDR3 residues: CANHNRGQNEKLFF. The CDR3 region has the DNA TGTGCCAACCATAACAGGGGTCAGAATGAAAAACTGTTTTTT.

CDR3 nucleotide sequence: TGCAGCGGAGGGTCCGGACGTAATGAGCAGTTCTTC. It encodes CSGGSGRNEQFF. The V and J genes are TRBV29-1 and TRBJ2-1; D is perhaps TRBD2 (5 bases). The CDR3 spans 12 residues. In germline, CDR1 is SQVTM, CDR2 ANQGSEA. Trimming stripped 7 bases from V and 7 bases from J, with 14 bases between.

The chain recombines TRBV25-1 with TRBJ2-4; possible D gene TRBD1, 5 bases. Trimming took 2 bases from V and 0 from J, leaving 8 bases between them. The CDR3 sequence is 15 residues long. Germline V lookup: CDR1 MGHDK, CDR2 SYGVNS. The CDR3 spells CASSETGQAKNIQYF. CDR3 DNA: TGTGCCAGCAGTGAAACAGGTCAAGCCAAAAACATTCAGTACTTC.

The chain carries TRBV2 and TRBJ1-5; weak D call: TRBD1 (5 bases). The length of the CDR3 is 18 residues. The V and J ends lost 8 bases and 3 bases respectively, with 26 bases between them. The germline gives CDR1 SNHLY, CDR2 FYNNEI. CDR3 protein: CASGLRGGRGVNNQPQHF. CDR3 in DNA: TGTGCCAGCGGCCTAAGAGGAGGGAGAGGGGTCAACAATCAGCCCCAGCATTTT. Together with reference TRBV2 and TRBJ1-5, the CDR3 gives the full variable domain: EPEVTQTPSHQVTQMGQEVILRCVPISNHLYFYWYRQILGQKVEFLVSFYNNEISEKSEIFDDQFSVERPDGSNFTLKIRSTKLEDSAMYFCASGLRGGRGVNNQPQHFGDGTRLSIL.

This clone has a single count. This chain's CDR3 is CASFAGKGEKLFF. The DNA for the CDR3 is TGTGCCAGTTTTGCGGGAAAGGGTGAAAAACTGTTTTTT. The rearrangement joins TRBV19 to TRBJ1-4; D not certain. The CDR3 extends over 13 amino acids. V was pared by 8 bases and J by 7 bases, with 14 bases between. In germline, CDR1 is LNHDA, CDR2 SQIVND (reference sequence).

The chain uses TRBV5-1 and TRBJ1-2; no firm D call. The germline gives CDR1 SGHRS, CDR2 YFSETQ. The CDR3 totals 16 residues. V was cut by 3 bases and J by 6 bases, with 21 bases left in between. The DNA for the CDR3 is TGCGCCAGCAGCTCGGAGGCCGGTGCGGAGGGCGATGGCTACACCTTC. It translates to CASSSEAGAEGDGYTF.

The chain has TRBV5-6 and TRBJ1-4, with D unresolved. This CDR3 region has 18 residues. Trimming removed 1 base at V and 0 bases at J, with 16 bases between. Germline CDR1 reads SGHDT; CDR2 reads YYEEEE. The CDR3 DNA is TGTGCCAGCAGCTTGTTCCTCTTTATGTTTGCAACTAATGAAAAACTGTTTTTT. Its translation is CASSLFLFMFATNEKLFF. The variable domain in full, with the rest retrieved from reference TRBV5-6 and TRBJ1-4, is DAGVTQSPTHLIKTRGQQVTLRCSPKSGHDTVSWYQQALGQGPQFIFQYYEEEERQRGNFPDRFSGHQFPNYSSELNVNALLLGDSALYLCASSLFLFMFATNEKLFFGSGTQLSVL.

This clone showed up just a few times. V usage is TRBV7-8 and J usage is TRBJ2-1, with D tentatively TRBD2 (5 bases). The V gene lost 1 base and the J gene lost 8 bases, with 6 bases spanning the gap. The length of the CDR3 is 12 residues. Per the germline V gene, CDR1 is SGHVS and CDR2 is FQNEAQ. This CDR3 is CASSLERHEQFF. In DNA form, the CDR3 reads TGTGCCAGCAGCTTAGAGCGGCATGAGCAGTTCTTC.

The chain uses TRBV5-6 and TRBJ1-1, with a tentative D call TRBD1 (6 bases). With 3 bases removed from V and 4 bases from J, the gap between germline ends came to 16 bases. The germline CDR1 and CDR2 sequences are SGHDT and YYEEEE. The CDR3 extends over 15 amino acids. This CDR3 is CASSWGQSPGTEAFF. The CDR3 nucleotides read TGTGCCAGCAGCTGGGGGCAGTCCCCGGGCACTGAAGCTTTCTTT.

J is TRBJ2-5 and V is TRBV6-1; D perhaps matches TRBD1 (6 bases). The germline CDR1 and CDR2 sequences are MNHNS and SASEGT. V was pared by 8 bases and J by 11 bases, with 21 bases between. The CDR3 runs to 13 residues. The CDR3: CASGAGAAIKQYF. The CDR3 DNA is TGTGCCAGCGGGGCAGGGGCCGCTATTAAGCAGTACTTC.

This chain links TRBV10-2 with TRBJ2-7; D may be TRBD2 (5 bases). The length of the CDR3 is 12 residues. The V gene's germline CDR1 is WSHSY and CDR2 SAAADI. The V end lost 6 bases, the J end lost 6 bases, and 12 bases lay between the germline ends. The CDR3, as DNA: TGCGCCAGCAGGCGAACGGACTCCGAGCAGTACTTC. It specifies CASRRTDSEQYF.

This clone appeared once. The CDR3 is CASSERVGGTNEQFF. The CDR3 DNA follows: TGTGCCAGCAGTGAGAGGGTAGGAGGGACCAATGAGCAGTTCTTC. The J gene is TRBJ2-1, the V gene TRBV2, with D possibly matching TRBD2 (6 bases). CDR1 and CDR2 from the germline V gene are SNHLY and FYNNEI. V shed 3 bases and J shed 6 bases, with 15 bases lying between them. CDR3 length: 15 amino acids. The full variable domain, its missing parts supplied by reference TRBV2 and TRBJ2-1, is EPEVTQTPSHQVTQMGQEVILRCVPISNHLYFYWYRQILGQKVEFLVSFYNNEISEKSEIFDDQFSVERPDGSNFTLKIRSTKLEDSAMYFCASSERVGGTNEQFFGPGTRLTVL.

The V call is TRBV4-1, the J call TRBJ2-5; 8 positions match TRBD2. Germline lookup yields CDR1 MGHRA and CDR2 YSYEKL. The CDR3 contains 17 residues. V was clipped by 0 bases and J by 2 bases; unmatched bases: 8. The CDR3 loop is CASSQETDRGGQETQYF. The DNA of the CDR3 is TGCGCCAGCAGCCAAGAAACGGACCGGGGGGGGCAAGAGACCCAGTACTTC.

This chain connects TRBV18 to TRBJ2-7; D remains unclear. V was cut by 2 bases and J by 3 bases, with 5 bases left in between. This CDR3 is built from 12 residues. The V gene's germline CDR1 is KGHSH and CDR2 LQKENI. Here the CDR3 reads CASSPNSYEQYF. CDR3 in DNA: TGTGCCAGCTCACCAAACAGCTACGAGCAGTACTTC.

V and J are TRBV7-8 and TRBJ2-1; D is undetermined. The length of the CDR3 is 14 residues. CDR1 is SGHVS, CDR2 FQNEAQ, per germline. V was pared by 1 base and J by 3 bases, with 7 bases between. The CDR3 sequence is CASSLVVDYNEQFF. CDR3 coding DNA: TGTGCCAGCAGCTTAGTAGTTGACTACAATGAGCAGTTCTTC.

V gene TRBV5-6 combines with J gene TRBJ1-2; D gene uncertain. Looked up from germline, CDR1 is SGHDT and CDR2 is YYEEEE. The CDR3 has 15 amino acids. V shed 1 base and J shed 7 bases, with 17 bases lying between them. CDR3 in amino acids: CASSLRWESVSGYTF. CDR3 sequence (DNA): TGTGCCAGCAGCTTGAGATGGGAGTCGGTTTCTGGCTACACCTTC.

The chain links TRBV6-4 to TRBJ2-3; TRBD2 matches at 8 bases. Germline CDR1 and CDR2: MRHNA and SNTAGT. V was clipped by 6 bases and J by 1 base; unmatched bases: 9. This CDR3 has 16 amino acids. CDR3 DNA sequence: TGTGCCAGCAGAGTCGGGGGGGCTCCTGGCACAGATACGCAGTATTTT. This encodes CASRVGGAPGTDTQYF.

This clone was detected only a few times. The V call is TRBV7-2, the J call TRBJ2-5; 7 bases are a match to TRBD2. The CDR3 is 13 amino acids. Germline V gene sequence: CDR1 SGHTA, CDR2 FQGNSA. V gave up 1 base and J gave up 7 bases; unmatched junction bases: 3. The CDR3 DNA is TGTGCCAGCAGCTTAGGTCCGGGAGGGACCCAGTACTTC. It codes for CASSLGPGGTQYF.